The entry that follows covers one T cell receptor (beta chain) sequence. The target antigen is unknown. The table came from immunoSEQ multiplex PCR; TCRdb's copy has only in-frame clones and leaves some out. The table has 40,000 to 50,000 clones, approximately 70% seen once. These data are taken from a study of vaccination effects on CD4 cells after COVID-19. Study in general: Two convalescent patients each provided a sample, at 16 days and at one week before vaccination. Study-level findings and limits: Marked clonal contraction was seen in infection- and vaccine-induced clones late after vaccination.

The V and J ends lost 3 bases and 5 bases respectively, with 22 bases between them. Germline V CDR1 and CDR2: KGHSH, LQKENI. The CDR3 runs to 17 residues. ViraFEST expansion of antigen-specific CD4+ T cells with viral peptide pools preceded sequencing. Scientists isolated CD4+ T cells after a roughly 10-day culture period ended. SARS-CoV-2 infected the person between March and December 2020, as confirmed by PCR. The sequence came from a human donor who had a prior SARS-CoV-2 infection. The sample here was CD4+ T cells from PBMCs cultured with a peptide pool, taken before COVID-19 vaccination. The chain combines TRBV18 with TRBJ1-2; tentatively, D is TRBD1 (5 bases). The CDR3 sequence: CASSPRSQGSFIYGYTF. The DNA for the CDR3 is TGTGCCAGCTCACCGCGTAGCCAGGGCAGTTTTATTTATGGCTACACCTTC.